This T cell receptor beta chain was recovered during a study of cytomegalovirus exposure and HLA in healthy donors. General study points: A later analysis appeared to link common viral pathogens to several of the most significant clusters. In a later analysis, HLA-associated beta chains showed higher expansion and lower generation probabilities than comparable chains. Cytomegalovirus status was reportedly diagnosed by the classifier with high specificity and sensitivity.

This clone was seen a few times. Its antigen is undetermined. Within the sample, other DNA sequences also encode this same CDR3. This CDR3 comprises 13 residues. V lost 0 bases, J lost 5 bases, and 8 bases lay in between. Germline-derived CDR1 and CDR2 are SGDLS and YYNGEE. A multiplex PCR was run with 60 Vbeta primers and 13 Jbeta primers. Profiled with immunoSEQ multiplex PCR; TCRdb holds only in-frame clones, not every one. The table records about 86,000 clones, 70% to 80% of them present only once. These donors, healthy bone marrow donors, were studied. The J gene is TRBJ1-1, the V gene TRBV9; no clear D. This sequence originates from a woman in her 40s in good health and CMV-seropositive. Material: PBMCs. DNA for the CDR3: TGTGCCAGCAGCGTAGGCGGGCGAACTGAAGCTTTCTTT. Its protein product is CASSVGGRTEAFF. Full variable domain (remainder filled in from reference TRBV9 and TRBJ1-1): DSGVTQTPKHLITATGQRVTLRCSPRSGDLSVYWYQQSLDQGLQFLIQYYNGEERAKGNILERFSAQQFPDLHSELNLSSLELGDSALYFCASSVGGRTEAFFGQGTRLTVV.